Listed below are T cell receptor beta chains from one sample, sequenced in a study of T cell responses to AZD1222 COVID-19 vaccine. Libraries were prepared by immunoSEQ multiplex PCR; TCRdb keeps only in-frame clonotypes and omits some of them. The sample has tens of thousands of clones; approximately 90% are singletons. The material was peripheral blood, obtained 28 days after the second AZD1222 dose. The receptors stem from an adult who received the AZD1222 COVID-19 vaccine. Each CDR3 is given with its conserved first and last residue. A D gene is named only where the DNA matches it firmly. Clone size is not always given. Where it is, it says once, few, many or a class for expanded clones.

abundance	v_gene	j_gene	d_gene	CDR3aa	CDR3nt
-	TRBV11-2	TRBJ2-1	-	CASSHPLTGEQFF	TGTGCCAGCAGCCACCCCCTAACGGGAGAGCAGTTCTTC
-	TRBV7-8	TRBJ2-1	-	CASSLRGATFLDEQFF	TGTGCCAGCAGCCTCCGTGGGGCTACATTTTTAGATGAGCAGTTCTTC
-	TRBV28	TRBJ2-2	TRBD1	CASRTGAGETGELFF	TGTGCCAGCAGGACAGGGGCAGGGGAGACCGGGGAGCTGTTTTTT
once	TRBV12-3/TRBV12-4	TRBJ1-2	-	CASSIGGYGYTF	TGTGCCAGCAGTATCGGCGGTTATGGCTACACCTTC
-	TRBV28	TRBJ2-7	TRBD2	CASTGGSYEQYF	TGTGCCAGCACGGGCGGGAGTTACGAGCAGTACTTC
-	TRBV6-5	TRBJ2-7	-	CARGVGVDEQYF	TGTGCCAGGGGAGTGGGAGTAGACGAGCAGTACTTC
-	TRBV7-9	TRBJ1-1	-	CASSSGAGRKDTEAFF	TGTGCCAGCAGTTCCGGAGCGGGTAGAAAGGACACTGAAGCTTTCTTT
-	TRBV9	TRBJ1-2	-	CASSVGKSFNYGYTF	TGTGCCAGCAGCGTAGGCAAATCTTTTAACTATGGCTACACCTTC
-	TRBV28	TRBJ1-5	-	CASSWGSQNQPQHF	TGTGCCAGCAGTTGGGGCAGCCAAAATCAGCCCCAGCATTTT
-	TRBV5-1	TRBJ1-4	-	CASSAGHGNEKLFF	TGCGCCAGCAGCGCGGGACACGGGAATGAAAAACTGTTTTTT
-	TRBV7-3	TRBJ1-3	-	CASSTHPGSSGNTIYF	TGTGCCAGCAGCACCCATCCCGGGAGCTCTGGAAACACCATATATTTT
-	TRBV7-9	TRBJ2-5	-	CASSLTGSGETQYF	TGTGCCAGCAGCTTAACCGGGTCCGGAGAGACCCAGTACTTC
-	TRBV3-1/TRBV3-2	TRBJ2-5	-	CASSQFTGAQETQYF	TGTGCCAGCAGCCAATTTACGGGAGCTCAAGAGACCCAGTACTTC
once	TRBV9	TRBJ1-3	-	CASQERGGPGNTIYF	TGTGCCAGCCAGGAGCGGGGTGGCCCTGGAAACACCATATATTTT
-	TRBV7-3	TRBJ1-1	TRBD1	CASSLRAGTGELNTEAFF	TGTGCCAGCAGCTTAAGGGCCGGGACAGGGGAACTGAACACTGAAGCTTTCTTT
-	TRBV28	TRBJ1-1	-	CASSTPGGLAFF	TGTGCCAGCAGTACCCCGGGGGGCTTGGCTTTCTTT